A selection of T cell receptor beta chains follows, all from one sample in a study of type 1 regulatory T cells. TCRdb redid the calling of the reads with MiXCR, one entry per CDR3 protein. The profile shows about 97,000 distinct CDR3 sequences, about a third of them singletons. Material: CD4+ T cells, either the whole sample or a sorted fraction (not recorded which). These receptors were taken from a human donor in good health. The CDR3 runs from the conserved cysteine through the conserved F or W. Each record gives: J gene, D gene, V gene, CDR3 protein. The D gene is left open where the match is weak.

TRBJ2-3,-,TRBV20-1,CSATWRGRADTQYF
TRBJ2-2,TRBD1,TRBV2,CATLGQPAGGELFF
TRBJ2-3,-,TRBV20-1,CSARESTDTQYF
TRBJ1-1,-,TRBV7-2,CASSPWGGFTEAFF
TRBJ2-3,-,TRBV5-1,CASSRGTPRTDTQYF
TRBJ1-6,-,TRBV5-1,CASGQETVNSPLHF
TRBJ2-7,TRBD2,TRBV3-1,CASSRRGGGTVSYEQYF
TRBJ2-2,TRBD1,TRBV11-1,CASRDRAPGELFF
TRBJ2-2,TRBD2,TRBV7-2,CASSFFSGGRTGELFF
TRBJ2-3,TRBD2,TRBV12-3/TRBV12-4,CASSFGGRLTDTQYF
TRBJ2-5,-,TRBV7-2,CASSSSPEETQYF
TRBJ2-7,TRBD1,TRBV18,CASSTGTGTSYEQYF
TRBJ2-7,TRBD1,TRBV11-2,CASSLVPTGAGSYEQYF
TRBJ2-7,TRBD2,TRBV20-1,CSAREGGRQYVEQYF
TRBJ2-1,-,TRBV24-1,CATSASDPVRYNEQSF
TRBJ2-3,-,TRBV5-4,CASFNPGVTDTQYF
TRBJ1-1,-,TRBV9,CASSTRHGVNTEAFF
TRBJ2-7,-,TRBV11-2,CASRPTRGSYEQYF
TRBJ2-7,-,TRBV19,CASSISVHYEQYF
TRBJ1-6,TRBD1,TRBV3-1,CASSHRTQGVYNSPLHF
TRBJ1-2,TRBD1,TRBV20-1,CSARAGQGTGWISTNYGYTF
TRBJ2-3,-,TRBV12-5,CASGLGGSTDTQYF